These 8 T cell receptor beta chains came from one sample sequenced in a study of shared clonotypes between healthy human individuals. Produced via immunoSEQ multiplex PCR; TCRdb's table is partial and in-frame only. The table includes about 380,000 clones, roughly 96% detected once. The sample consisted of memory CD8+ T cells sorted from blood. Indicated subset: CD45RO+ cells pooled with CCR7-negative TemRA cells. These receptors were collected from a man between 25 and 39 years old in good health.

With regard to this clone: This sample also contains other DNA sequences that code for the same CDR3. The chain joins TRBV5-1 to TRBJ2-7, with TRBD2 identical over 8 bases. CDR1 and CDR2 (germline): SGHRS, YFSETQ. The V and J ends lost 1 base and 3 bases, in that order; junction bases with no gene match: 3. The CDR3 is made up of 14 amino acids. Here the CDR3 DNA reads TGCGCCAGCAGCTTGACAGGGACTAGCTACGAGCAGTACTTC. Translating gives CASSLTGTSYEQYF. The variable domain in full, with the rest retrieved from reference TRBV5-1 and TRBJ2-7, is KAGVTQTPRYLIKTRGQQVTLSCSPISGHRSVSWYQQTPGQGLQFLFEYFSETQRNKGNFPGRFSGRQFSNSRSEMNVSTLELGDSALYLCASSLTGTSYEQYFGPGTRLTVT.

This clone appeared a single time. The chain combines TRBV9 with TRBJ1-1, with 9 bases identical to TRBD1. CDR3 length: 16 residues. The junction had 9 bases not matched to a gene; V was cut back by 3 bases and J by 3 bases. Germline V gene lookup returns CDR1 SGDLS and CDR2 YYNGEE. For the CDR3, the DNA is TGTGCCAGCAGCGCCCAAGGACAGGGGAGGTACACTGAAGCTTTCTTT. Residues: CASSAQGQGRYTEAFF.

V usage is TRBV6-5 and J usage is TRBJ1-5; no clear D gene. This CDR3 region has 15 residues. Germline CDR1 reads MNHEY; CDR2 reads SVGAGI. V was pared by 2 bases and J by 5 bases, with 13 bases between. The CDR3 region has the DNA TGTGCCAGCAGTTACGGCAGGCTCCCCCATCAGCCCCAGCATTTT. Translating it yields CASSYGRLPHQPQHF.

This clone was recorded only once. The CDR3 DNA sequence: TGTGCCAGCAGCCCGGGACTAGTCAATGAGCAGTTCTTC. Amino acids: CASSPGLVNEQFF. The chain uses TRBV13 and TRBJ2-1, with 8 bases lining up with TRBD2. Germline loops: CDR1 PRHDT, CDR2 FYEKMQ (reference sequence). This CDR3 is 13 amino acids long. Losses at the gene ends were 5 bases for V and 6 bases for J; bases not matched to a gene: 3.

J is TRBJ2-5 and V is TRBV10-1; tentative D call: TRBD2 (6 bases). Trimming left V 6 bases short and J 4 bases short, with 9 bases between. CDR1 and CDR2 from the germline V gene are WNHNN and SYGVQD (reference sequence). CDR3 length: 12 amino acids. In DNA, the CDR3 is TGCGCCAGCAGAGCCGGGGGAGAGACCCAGTACTTC. This gives the protein CASRAGGETQYF.

This rearrangement joins TRBV7-6 to TRBJ2-3, with TRBD2 matching over 13 bases. Germline V CDR1 and CDR2: SGHVS, FNYEAQ. The CDR3 runs 16 residues. V trimming: 3 bases; J trimming: 4 bases; junction bases outside the gene matches: 4. The CDR3: CASSFRTSGSPDTQYF. Written as DNA, the CDR3 is TGTGCCAGCAGCTTCAGGACTAGCGGGAGCCCAGATACGCAGTATTTT.

This chain uses TRBV7-3 with TRBJ2-5, with D unresolved. CDR3 length equals 13 residues. Trimming removed 0 bases from V and 3 bases from J, with 5 bases in between. CDR1 and CDR2 from the germline V gene are SGHTA and FQGTGA. The CDR3 here is CASSLTPEETQYF. CDR3 DNA sequence: TGTGCCAGCAGCTTAACTCCAGAAGAGACCCAGTACTTC.

This chain links TRBV7-9 with TRBJ1-2; possible D gene TRBD1, 6 bases. Germline-derived CDR1 and CDR2 are SEHNR and FQNEAQ (reference sequence). The CDR3 consists of 16 residues. Trimming cost V 6 bases and J 0 bases, with 17 bases left between them. The CDR3 sequence: CASSLGQTLTNYGYTF. The CDR3 region has the DNA TGTGCCAGCAGTCTTGGACAGACCCTGACTAACTATGGCTACACCTTC.